This TCR beta chain originates from a study of tumor and adjacent non-tumor tissue in lung cancer. Notes on the study in general: Shorter survival was associated with higher TCR diversity in tumors. Normal lung showed higher cumulative top 100 clone frequency than tumor. TCR diversity was significantly greater in tumor than normal lung tissue.

Germline-derived CDR1 and CDR2 are MNHNS and SASEGT. CDR3 size: 13 residues. As concerns this clonotype: The antigen is unknown. Given the absence of the conserved phenylalanine or tryptophan at the CDR3 end, a read error is likely.

The library came from three nested PCR rounds adapted from ARM-PCR protocols. Using its own MiXCR run on the multiplex PCR reads, TCRdb lists one record per CDR3 protein. The repertoire holds 55,000 to 75,000 distinct CDR3 sequences, with roughly three fifths as singletons. No cell sorting was done before RNA was extracted from the tissue. This chain links TRBV6-1 with TRBJ1-6; D is ambiguous. Material for sequencing was lung tumor tissue. This sequence was found in a man over 45 with non-small cell lung cancer. The chain's CDR3 is CVSAKGLNSPLHI. CDR3 in DNA: TGTGTCAGCGCAAAGGGCCTTAATTCACCCCTCCACATT.